These 20 T cell receptor beta chains were all obtained from the same sample, sequenced in a study of regulatory T cells in long-lasting Graves disease (dated by TCRdb to about 2021). Library preparation was by multiplex PCR. Sequencer: Illumina HiSeq 4000. iRepertoire HTBI primers and Arm-PCR amplification of CDR3 regions were used to construct TCR beta libraries. TCRdb redid the processing of the public reads, applying fastp at Q25 and MiXCR, and retained in-frame beta chains. Every distinct CDR3 protein forms one entry, paired with its most common genes and DNA. Across this sample there are about 620,000 distinct CDR3 sequences, with roughly 16% seen only once. The top ten clonotypes cover about 17% of the sample. The time point label here, explained by the study, means: newly diagnosed GD, antithyroid drugs for less than 3 months. RNA was extracted from PBMCs in TRIzol for both TCR sequencing and RNA sequencing.

The sample also formed part of further work on T cells in Graves' hyperthyroidism and ophthalmopathy.

The specimen comprised peripheral blood mononuclear cells (PBMCs), sampled at new diagnosis, from a patient treated with antithyroid drugs. The origin of the receptors is a woman aged 25 to 39 with Graves disease. Donor details come from another sample of the same person, matched by shared clones.

The rearrangement links TRBV29-1 to TRBJ2-3; possible D gene TRBD2, 6 bases. The CDR3 totals 12 residues. Trimming removed 4 bases from V and 6 bases from J, with 11 bases in between. CDR1 is SQVTM, CDR2 ANQGSEA, per germline. CDR3 sequence: CSVGAGRDTQYF. Written as DNA, the CDR3 is TGCAGCGTTGGGGCGGGACGGGATACGCAGTATTTT.

The table lists this clonotype with a few counts. This may stem from a read error, because a much larger clone lies one nucleotide away. The chain recombines TRBV11-2 with TRBJ1-2, with D possibly being TRBD1 (5 bases). The germline V gene has CDR1 SGHAT and CDR2 FQNNGV. The CDR3 loop spans 15 amino acids. CDR3 in DNA: TGTGTCAGCAGCATGACCGGGACTACCTCGTCTGGCTACACCTTC. Its protein product is CVSSMTGTTSSGYTF. Full variable domain (rest looked up from reference TRBV11-2 and TRBJ1-2): EAGVAQSPRYKIIEKRQSVAFWCNPISGHATLYWYQQILGQGPKLLIQFQNNGVVDDSQLPKDRFSAERLKGVDSTLKIQPAKLEDSAVYLCVSSMTGTTSSGYTFGSGTRLTVV.

This clonotype was counted at least ten times. The V gene is TRBV7-2, the J gene TRBJ2-1; D gene unclear. CDR1 and CDR2 from the germline V gene are SGHTA and FQGNSA. Trimming shortened V by 3 bases and J by 5 bases, and 8 bases separated the two germline ends. This CDR3 spans 13 amino acids. Here the CDR3 DNA reads TGTGCCAGCAGCTTTCAATCCGACAATGAGCAGTTCTTC. This encodes CASSFQSDNEQFF.

This clonotype showed up just a few times. The chain has TRBV6-1 and TRBJ1-6; D is perhaps TRBD1 (5 bases). Germline loops: CDR1 MNHNS, CDR2 SASEGT. The CDR3 has 13 residues. With 6 bases removed from V and 9 bases from J, the gap between germline ends came to 12 bases. CDR3 residues: CASRGPETSPLHF. As DNA, the CDR3 is TGTGCCAGCAGGGGGCCGGAGACTTCACCCCTCCACTTT.

This clonotype was detected only a few times. The CDR3 region is CASSSKGGSYYEQYF. The DNA of the CDR3 is TGTGCCAGCTCGTCTAAGGGGGGGAGCTACTACGAGCAGTACTTC. This sequence joins TRBV18 and TRBJ2-7; the D gene is possibly TRBD2 (7 bases). Germline V gene lookup returns CDR1 KGHSH and CDR2 LQKENI. This CDR3 is 15 amino acids long. V was trimmed by 6 bases and J by 3 bases, leaving 18 bases between them. Combining the CDR3 with reference TRBV18 and TRBJ2-7 gives the whole variable domain NAGVMQNPRHLVRRRGQEARLRCSPMKGHSHVYWYRQLPEEGLKFMVYLQKENIIDESGMPKERFSAEFPKEGPSILRIQQVVRGDSAAYFCASSSKGGSYYEQYFGPGTRLTVT.

The chain combines TRBV19 with TRBJ1-5; 8 bases match TRBD1. The CDR3 is made up of 15 amino acids. Germline-derived CDR1 and CDR2 are LNHDA and SQIVND (reference sequence). V shed 6 bases, J shed 8 bases, and the junction held 12 bases outside the gene matches. The CDR3 DNA follows: TGTGCCAGTAGCCCTGGGACAGGCCTGCGCGAGCCCCAGCATTTT. Its translation: CASSPGTGLREPQHF.

This clonotype was seen ten or more times. The J gene is TRBJ2-7, the V gene TRBV28; TRBD2 aligns across 7 bases. CDR1 and CDR2 (germline): MDHEN, SYDVKM. This CDR3 has 12 residues. The trim removed 8 bases at V and 6 bases at J, leaving 7 bases unmatched. The CDR3 reads CASLAGVGEQYF. The CDR3 nucleotides read TGTGCCAGCCTGGCGGGAGTGGGCGAGCAGTACTTC.

This clonotype was counted between two and nine times. This chain links TRBV12-3 or TRBV12-4 with TRBJ2-7; 12 nucleotides line up with TRBD2. The V gene end was trimmed by 3 bases and the J gene end by 6 bases; junction bases not matched to a gene: 6. This CDR3 is built from 15 residues. The CDR3 reads CASSFASGRVGEQYF. In DNA form, the CDR3 reads TGTGCCAGCAGTTTTGCTAGCGGGAGGGTGGGCGAGCAGTACTTC.

The V and J genes are TRBV10-3 and TRBJ1-3; D not resolved. Trimming cost V 6 bases and J 2 bases, with 8 bases left between them. Germline V gene sequence: CDR1 ENHRY, CDR2 SYGVKD. CDR3 length equals 13 residues. CDR3 sequence reads: CAIRLGTGNTIYF. The CDR3 nucleotides read TGTGCCATCAGGTTGGGGACTGGAAACACCATATATTTT.

This chain joins TRBV18 and TRBJ2-1; D is undetermined. In germline, CDR1 is KGHSH, CDR2 LQKENI. V lost 2 bases and J 4 bases, leaving 6 bases between the germline ends. The CDR3 length is 13 residues. The CDR3 DNA reads TGTGCCAGCTCACCAGCTCTTTACAATGAGCAGTTCTTC. Protein sequence: CASSPALYNEQFF.

The genes are TRBV6-1 and TRBJ2-7, with D possibly TRBD2 on 6 matching bases. The germline CDR1 and CDR2 sequences are MNHNS and SASEGT. V was clipped by 2 bases and J by 3 bases, with 11 bases between them. The CDR3 is 14 residues long. The CDR3 is CASSEPGRYYEQYF. CDR3 bases: TGTGCCAGCAGTGAACCCGGGAGATACTACGAGCAGTACTTC.

V usage is TRBV20-1 and J usage is TRBJ2-3; D is perhaps TRBD1 (6 bases). This CDR3 is 16 amino acids long. Looked up from germline, CDR1 is DFQATT and CDR2 is SNEGSKA (reference sequence). Trimming removed 5 bases at V and 0 bases at J, with 18 bases between. The CDR3 is CSAWEEGDISTDTQYF. CDR3 DNA: TGCAGTGCTTGGGAAGAGGGGGACATAAGCACAGATACGCAGTATTTT.

This clonotype was observed a handful of times. The chain has TRBV19 and TRBJ2-7, with D uncertain. The CDR3 has 15 residues. Trimming cost V 8 bases and J 0 bases, with 17 bases left between them. Germline CDR1 LNHDA, CDR2 SQIVND (reference sequence). Written as DNA, the CDR3 is TGTGCCAGTGACTTAAAGAGTAGAAGCTCCTACGAGCAGTACTTC. Residues: CASDLKSRSSYEQYF.

Concerning this clonotype itself: A much larger clone lies one base from this, so it may be a read error. This chain links TRBV3-1 with TRBJ2-3; a possible D gene is TRBD2 (6 bases). The CDR3 sequence is 15 residues long. Germline V lookup: CDR1 LGHDT, CDR2 YNNKEL (reference sequence). The CDR3 reads CASIQGVAGTDTQYF. The CDR3 DNA reads TGTGCCAGCATCCAAGGCGTGGCGGGAACGGATACGCAGTATTTT.

This clonotype has at least ten counts. The chain uses TRBV28 and TRBJ2-5; D not resolved. CDR3 size: 13 residues. V was pared by 8 bases and J by 5 bases, with 15 bases between. Germline CDR1 MDHEN, CDR2 SYDVKM. The CDR3 protein is CASLPFMKETQYF. The CDR3 DNA is TGTGCCAGCCTTCCCTTTATGAAGGAGACCCAGTACTTC.

This clonotype was seen many times. V and J are TRBV7-9 and TRBJ2-7; D is unclear. Germline V gene sequence: CDR1 SEHNR, CDR2 FQNEAQ (reference sequence). The CDR3 totals 13 residues. The V gene lost 4 bases and the J gene lost 4 bases, with 11 bases spanning the gap. This CDR3 is CASSSQSEYEQYF. As DNA, the CDR3 is TGTGCCAGCAGCTCACAGTCCGAGTACGAGCAGTACTTC.

This clonotype was seen at least ten times. V usage is TRBV2 and J usage is TRBJ1-5, with D possibly being TRBD1 (6 bases). The length of the CDR3 is 14 residues. V lost 8 bases and J 1 base, leaving 12 bases between the germline ends. The germline gives CDR1 SNHLY, CDR2 FYNNEI. The CDR3 reads CASQQGGSNQPQHF. In nucleotides, the CDR3 is TGTGCCAGCCAACAGGGCGGCAGCAATCAGCCCCAGCATTTT.

The rearrangement links TRBV20-1 to TRBJ2-3; D may be TRBD2 (6 bases). Germline V gene lookup returns CDR1 DFQATT and CDR2 SNEGSKA (reference sequence). V gave up 7 bases and J gave up 2 bases, with 10 bases separating them. This CDR3 has 12 residues. This CDR3 reads CSVSGDTDTQYF. CDR3 nucleotides: TGCAGTGTTAGCGGAGACACAGATACGCAGTATTTT.

This clonotype came up a few times. The chain links TRBV10-3 to TRBJ2-3, with D tentatively TRBD2 (5 bases). V was cut by 4 bases and J by 6 bases, with 5 bases left in between. The CDR3 sequence is 11 residues long. The germline CDR1 and CDR2 sequences are ENHRY and SYGVKD. The CDR3 region has the DNA TGTGCCATCAGTGGAGGGGATACGCAGTATTTT. Its protein is CAISGGDTQYF.

About this clonotype: This may stem from a read error, because a much larger clone lies one nucleotide away. V usage is TRBV5-1 and J usage is TRBJ2-7; TRBD2 agrees at 9 bases. The V gene's germline CDR1 is SGHRS and CDR2 YFSETQ. This CDR3 has 19 amino acids. V lost 3 bases to trimming and J lost 7 bases; unmatched junction nucleotides: 23. As DNA, the CDR3 is TGCGCCAGCAGCTCCTTAGCGGGAGCGAAAAAGCACTCCTACAATGAGCAGTACTTC. Its translation is CASSSLAGAKKHSYNEQYF.